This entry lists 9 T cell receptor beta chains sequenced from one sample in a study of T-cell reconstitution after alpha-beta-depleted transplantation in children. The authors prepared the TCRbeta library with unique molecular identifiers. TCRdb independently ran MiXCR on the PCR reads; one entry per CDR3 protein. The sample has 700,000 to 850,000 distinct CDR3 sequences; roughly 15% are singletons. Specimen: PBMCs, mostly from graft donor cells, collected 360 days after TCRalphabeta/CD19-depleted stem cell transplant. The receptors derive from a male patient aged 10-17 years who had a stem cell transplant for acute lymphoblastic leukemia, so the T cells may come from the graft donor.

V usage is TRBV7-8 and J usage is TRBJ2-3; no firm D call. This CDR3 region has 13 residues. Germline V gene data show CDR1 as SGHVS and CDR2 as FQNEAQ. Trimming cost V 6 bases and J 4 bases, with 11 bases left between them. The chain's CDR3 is CASSEPYPDTQYF. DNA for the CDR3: TGTGCCAGCAGTGAGCCCTATCCAGATACGCAGTATTTT.

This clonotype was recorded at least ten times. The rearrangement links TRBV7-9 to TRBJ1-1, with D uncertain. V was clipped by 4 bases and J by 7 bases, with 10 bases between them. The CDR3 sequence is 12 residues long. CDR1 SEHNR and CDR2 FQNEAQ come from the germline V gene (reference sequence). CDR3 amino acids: CASSSQGNEAFF. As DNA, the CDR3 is TGTGCCAGCAGCTCCCAAGGGAATGAAGCTTTCTTT.

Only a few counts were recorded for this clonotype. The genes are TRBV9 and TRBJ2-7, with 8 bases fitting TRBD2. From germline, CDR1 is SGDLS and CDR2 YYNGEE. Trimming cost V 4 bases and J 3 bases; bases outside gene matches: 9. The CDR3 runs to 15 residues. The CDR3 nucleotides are TGTGCCAGCAGCCCCCGAGGTAGCGGGATCTACGAGCAGTACTTC. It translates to CASSPRGSGIYEQYF.

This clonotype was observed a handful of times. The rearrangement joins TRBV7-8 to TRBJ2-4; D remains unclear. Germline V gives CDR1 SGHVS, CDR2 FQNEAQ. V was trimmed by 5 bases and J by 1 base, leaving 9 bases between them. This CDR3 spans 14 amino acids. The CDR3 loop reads CASSPSRAKNIQYF. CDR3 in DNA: TGTGCCAGCAGCCCTTCCCGGGCCAAAAACATTCAGTACTTC.

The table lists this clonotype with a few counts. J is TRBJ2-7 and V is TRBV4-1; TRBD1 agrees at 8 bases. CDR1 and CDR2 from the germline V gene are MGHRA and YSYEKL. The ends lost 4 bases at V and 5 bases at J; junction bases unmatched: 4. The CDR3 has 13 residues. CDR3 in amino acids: CASSLGQDHEQYF. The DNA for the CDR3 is TGCGCCAGCAGCCTGGGACAGGACCACGAGCAGTACTTC.

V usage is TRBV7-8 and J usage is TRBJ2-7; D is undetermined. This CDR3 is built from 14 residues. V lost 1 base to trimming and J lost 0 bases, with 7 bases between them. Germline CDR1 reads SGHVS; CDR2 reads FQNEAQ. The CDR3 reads CASSLVANSYEQYF. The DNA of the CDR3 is TGTGCCAGCAGCTTAGTAGCTAACTCCTACGAGCAGTACTTC.

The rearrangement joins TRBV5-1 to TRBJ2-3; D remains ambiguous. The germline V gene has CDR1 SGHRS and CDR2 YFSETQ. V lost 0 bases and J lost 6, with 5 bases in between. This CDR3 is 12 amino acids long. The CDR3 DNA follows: TGCGCCAGCAGCTTGGCGTGGGATACGCAGTATTTT. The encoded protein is CASSLAWDTQYF. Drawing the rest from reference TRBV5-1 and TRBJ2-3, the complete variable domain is KAGVTQTPRYLIKTRGQQVTLSCSPISGHRSVSWYQQTPGQGLQFLFEYFSETQRNKGNFPGRFSGRQFSNSRSEMNVSTLELGDSALYLCASSLAWDTQYFGPGTRLTVL.

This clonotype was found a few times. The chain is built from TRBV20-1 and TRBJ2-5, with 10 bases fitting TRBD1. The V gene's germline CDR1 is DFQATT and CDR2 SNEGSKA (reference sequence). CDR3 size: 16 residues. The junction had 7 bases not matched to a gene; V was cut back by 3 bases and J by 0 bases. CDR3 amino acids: CSARVTGGMYQETQYF. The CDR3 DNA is TGCAGTGCTAGGGTGACAGGGGGCATGTACCAAGAGACCCAGTACTTC.

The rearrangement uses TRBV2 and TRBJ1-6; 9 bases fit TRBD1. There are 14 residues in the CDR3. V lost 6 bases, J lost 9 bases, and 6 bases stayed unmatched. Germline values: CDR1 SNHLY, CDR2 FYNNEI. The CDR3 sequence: CASRPGQGFSPLHF. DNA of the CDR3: TGTGCCAGCAGGCCGGGACAGGGTTTTTCACCCCTCCACTTT.